This T cell receptor beta chain was captured by sequencing in a study of vaccination and CD4 T cells after COVID-19. In the study overall: Recovered patients in the cohort numbered six men and four women, two of them Hispanic. Study findings and constraints: Convalescent patients saw a median roughly 85% of their reactive clones show up only after vaccination.

About this clonotype itself: Its antigen remains unidentified.

The Oncomine TCR Beta short-read assay sequenced DNA from cultured CD4+ T cells. TCRdb redid the calling of the PCR reads with MiXCR, one entry per CDR3 protein. Among fewer than 9,500 distinct CDR3 sequences listed, 45% to 55% were seen once. The length of the CDR3 is 15 residues. Between the trimmed V and J ends, which lost 3 bases and 3 bases, there was a span of 15 bases. Germline values: CDR1 SGHNT, CDR2 YENEEA. The treatment here: approximately 9-day PBMC culture with coronavirus spike peptide pools or control peptides (ViraFEST assay). This sequence originates from a human donor who had recovered from COVID-19. Sequencing was performed on CD4+ T cells from blood, cultured in vitro. The J gene is TRBJ2-7, the V gene TRBV11-3; a weak D match, TRBD2 (6 bases). The CDR3 nucleotides read TGTGCCAGCAGCTTTGGGGGGTGGGACCGCTACGAGCAGTACTTC. Translated, it gives CASSFGGWDRYEQYF.